This T cell receptor beta chain was sequenced in a study of blood T cell repertoires in COVID-19. In the study overall: Acute-phase and convalescent COVID-19 samples originated in the United States, Italy and Spain. PBMCs, B-cell-depleted T cells, or T cells provided the cDNA or gDNA that made up the material.

Germline V gene lookup returns CDR1 LNHNV and CDR2 YYDKDF (reference sequence). There are 14 residues in the CDR3. J lost 5 bases, V lost 3 bases, and 7 bases had no gene match. The protocol was immunoSEQ multiplex PCR, while the TCRdb copy is restricted to in-frame clones and leaves out a portion. The data contain roughly 200,000 clones, roughly four fifths of them singletons. The origin of this receptor is a man aged 45-65 years with active or convalescent COVID-19. Sequenced: peripheral blood. The chain recombines TRBV15 with TRBJ2-7; TRBD1 aligns across 7 bases. The CDR3 DNA follows: TGTGCCACCAGCAGTGCTACTAGGGGGCACGAGCAGTACTTC. Its protein is CATSSATRGHEQYF.